This TCR beta chain was retrieved from a study of T-cell memory formation after mild COVID-19. The wider study: Largely donor-specific sequence clusters came from a couple of donors.

In TCRdb, the 5' RACE reads were re-called with MiXCR into one record per CDR3 protein. The sample records around 340,000 distinct CDR3 sequences, approximately 14% being singletons. In its sample, this clonotype was seen many times. Its antigen is not identified. V lost 7 bases, J lost 4 bases, and 14 bases lay in between. The V gene's germline CDR1 is MNHEY and CDR2 SVGEGT. This CDR3 spans 13 amino acids. General study findings and limits: Pre-infection memory contained some responding clones, which suggested that cross-reactive memory had joined. Contracting CD4+ clones lay largely in CM and EM, with CD8+ ones residing in EMRA.

Sample: PBMCs or a T cell subset sorted from them (not recorded which). This sequence joins TRBV6-2 or TRBV6-3 and TRBJ2-7; TRBD1 might be the D (7 bases). The clonotype comes from a man aged 18 to 30 who had mild COVID-19 (a few samples of this study predate the infection). Cell type and time point are not known. CDR3 protein: CASTPTGRYEQYF. As DNA, the CDR3 is TGTGCCAGCACCCCGACAGGGAGGTACGAGCAGTACTTC.